This T cell receptor beta chain was captured by sequencing in a study of a mutant IDH1 vaccine in newly diagnosed glioma. Study at large: Treated patients showed a male proportion of around 60%, a female proportion of about 40%, and a mean age of approximately 40 years. It was radiotherapy, temozolomide, or both that patients received previously, with most receiving both.

Time point denoted: week 23, last vaccination. One vaccine dose held 300 ug of mutant IDH1 20-mer peptide and came with topical imiquimod. The donor cohort comprised cases of new WHO grade 3 or 4 IDH1-mutant, ATRX-lost astrocytoma. V shed 7 bases, J shed 0 bases, and the junction held 3 bases outside the gene matches. The CDR3 contains 14 residues. Germline V gives CDR1 LNHDA, CDR2 SQIVND (reference sequence). Turning to this clone: Its specificity is unknown.

Findings and limits, study-wide: Immune responses induced by the vaccine were seen in roughly 93% of patients, spanning multiple MHC alleles.

The table came from immunoSEQ multiplex PCR; TCRdb's copy has only in-frame clones and leaves some out. Among about 82,000 clones listed, approximately 85% were seen once. The receptor was isolated from a man younger than 40 with glioma. Some clones in this sample may be carry-over from other donors' samples. Specimen: PBMCs, collected from a glioma patient whose treatment included an IDH1 peptide vaccine. V and J are TRBV19 and TRBJ1-5, with 7 bases lining up with TRBD1. The DNA of the CDR3 is TGTGCCAGTAAAGGACAGGTTAGCAATCAGCCCCAGCATTTT. Encoded protein: CASKGQVSNQPQHF.